Listed below are T cell receptor beta chains from one sample, sequenced in a study of spatial heterogeneity in lung cancer. MiXCR was run by TCRdb on the 5' RACE reads, yielding one entry per CDR3 protein. The data show approximately 52,000 distinct CDR3 sequences, with roughly 5.7% seen just once and around 10% held by the top ten. The sequencing here drew on PBMCs, taken at surgery. These TCRs come from a male donor with early-stage non-small cell lung cancer. The CDR3 runs from the conserved cysteine through the conserved F or W. The order of the fields is V gene, J gene, D gene, clone size, CDR3 protein, CDR3 DNA. The D gene is left open where the match is weak. The size field is filled for only some rows; it gives once, few, many or a size class.

>TRBV27|TRBJ1-6|NA|few
CASSGLRGGSSYNSPLHF
TGTGCCAGCAGCGGCCTTAGAGGCGGAAGCTCCTATAATTCACCCCTCCACTTT
>TRBV20-1|TRBJ2-7|TRBD2|few
CSARDRRLAGVEQYF
TGCAGTGCTAGAGATCGTAGACTAGCGGGAGTCGAGCAGTACTTC
>TRBV6-1|TRBJ1-1|NA|many
CASSEFVSRKNTEAFF
TGTGCCAGCAGTGAATTTGTATCAAGGAAGAACACTGAAGCTTTCTTT
>TRBV29-1|TRBJ1-2|NA|many
CSVGGGADYGYTF
TGCAGCGTTGGCGGGGGCGCAGACTATGGCTACACCTTC
>TRBV10-3|TRBJ1-5|NA|many
CAISESMKPQHF
TGTGCCATCAGTGAGAGCATGAAACCCCAGCATTTT
>TRBV5-1|TRBJ2-7|TRBD2|many
CASSPGGSPEQYF
TGCGCCAGCAGCCCCGGGGGGAGTCCCGAGCAGTACTTC
>TRBV29-1|TRBJ2-3|NA|many
CSVGVTDTQYF
TGCAGCGTCGGAGTAACAGATACGCAGTATTTT
>TRBV5-1|TRBJ1-1|NA|many
CASSSTGWNTEAFF
TGCGCCAGCAGTTCGACAGGCTGGAACACTGAAGCTTTCTTT
>TRBV20-1|TRBJ1-1|NA|many
CSARDQRRGTEAFF
TGCAGTGCTAGAGATCAACGGCGGGGCACTGAAGCTTTCTTT
>TRBV28|TRBJ2-7|TRBD2|NA
CASSFPLTEREGNEQYF
TGTGCCAGCAGTTTTCCCCTTACCGAGCGGGAGGGCAACGAGCAGTACTTC
>TRBV20-1|TRBJ2-3|TRBD2|few
CSAREPSGSTDTQYF
TGCAGTGCTAGAGAGCCTAGCGGTAGCACAGATACGCAGTATTTT
>TRBV27|TRBJ1-6|NA|NA
CASSLAWTAENSPLHF
TGTGCCAGCAGTTTAGCGTGGACGGCCGAAAATTCACCCCTCCACTTT
>TRBV9|TRBJ1-2|TRBD1|many
CASSVRQGYGYTF
TGTGCCAGCAGCGTAAGACAGGGCTATGGCTACACCTTC
>TRBV3-1|TRBJ2-1|TRBD1|once
CASSLLDREQFF
TGTGCCAGCAGCCTCCTGGACAGGGAGCAGTTCTTC
>TRBV4-1|TRBJ2-1|NA|many
CASSQDLINGATYNEQFF
TGCGCCAGCAGCCAAGATCTCATTAACGGAGCCACCTACAATGAGCAGTTCTTC
>TRBV9|TRBJ2-1|TRBD2|few
CASSVTSGGGSEQFF
TGTGCCAGCAGCGTCACTAGCGGCGGCGGAAGTGAGCAGTTCTTC
>TRBV27|TRBJ1-5|TRBD1|many
CASSPPPGTGDLKSNQPQHF
TGTGCCAGCAGTCCGCCGCCCGGGACAGGGGATTTAAAGAGCAATCAGCCCCAGCATTTT
>TRBV5-6|TRBJ2-5|NA|many
CASSLGGAQETQYF
TGTGCCAGCAGCTTAGGCGGGGCCCAAGAGACCCAGTACTTC
>TRBV5-4|TRBJ1-6|NA|many
CASSPGGSPLHF
TGTGCCAGCAGTCCCGGCGGGTCACCCCTCCACTTT
>TRBV25-1|TRBJ2-7|NA|many
CASSFGPAPTGEQYF
TGTGCCAGCAGTTTTGGGCCGGCGCCTACTGGGGAGCAGTACTTC
>TRBV20-1|TRBJ1-1|NA|NA
CSARRGEDTEAFF
TGCAGTGCTAGACGGGGTGAGGACACTGAAGCTTTCTTT
>TRBV15|TRBJ2-1|TRBD2|medium-sized
CATSRALLQTGTSGREGNNEQFF
TGTGCCACCAGCAGAGCCCTACTCCAGACAGGGACTAGCGGGAGAGAGGGGAACAATGAGCAGTTCTTC
>TRBV30|TRBJ2-7|NA|many
CAWSKDRLGNEQYF
TGTGCCTGGAGTAAAGACAGGTTGGGTAACGAGCAGTACTTC
>TRBV5-1|TRBJ2-2|TRBD2|many
CASSFETSGSDTGELFF
TGCGCCAGCAGCTTTGAGACTAGCGGGAGCGACACCGGGGAGCTGTTTTTT
>TRBV7-9|TRBJ1-4|NA|NA
CASSFSFSSGELFF
TGTGCCAGCAGCTTTTCTTTTTCATCAGGTGAACTGTTTTTT
>TRBV20-1|TRBJ2-3|NA|many
CSAIVGLASHTDTQYF
TGCAGTGCTATTGTAGGTTTGGCTAGTCATACAGATACGCAGTATTTT
>TRBV20-1|TRBJ2-5|TRBD2|NA
CSAFPASGRETQYF
TGCAGTGCCTTCCCCGCTAGCGGGAGAGAGACCCAGTACTTC
>TRBV11-2|TRBJ2-1|TRBD2|many
CASSRGPSGDNEQFF
TGTGCCAGCAGCCGAGGGCCTAGCGGGGACAATGAGCAGTTCTTC
>TRBV7-7|TRBJ2-5|NA|many
CASSSGFEETQYF
TGTGCCAGCAGCTCGGGGTTTGAGGAGACCCAGTACTTC
>TRBV11-2|TRBJ2-7|TRBD2|once
CASSPRGLNAGDYEQYF
TGTGCCAGCAGCCCCCGTGGCCTTAATGCGGGGGACTACGAGCAGTACTTC
>TRBV19|TRBJ1-2|NA|few
CASSIFGRNYGYTF
TGTGCCAGTAGTATTTTTGGCAGGAACTATGGCTACACCTTC
>TRBV7-2|TRBJ2-5|TRBD1|many
CASSFVTGGETQYF
TGTGCCAGCAGCTTCGTGACAGGGGGGGAGACCCAGTACTTC
>TRBV7-9|TRBJ2-3|NA|many
CASSPRGEKQYF
TGTGCCAGCAGCCCCAGGGGGGAGAAGCAGTATTTT
>TRBV7-9|TRBJ1-2|NA|NA
CASSLAGFNGYTF
TGTGCCAGCAGCTTAGCGGGGTTTAATGGCTACACCTTC
>TRBV20-1|TRBJ2-1|TRBD2|few
CSARSSGPTYNEQFF
TGCAGTGCTAGAAGTAGCGGGCCAACCTACAATGAGCAGTTCTTC
>TRBV6-1|TRBJ2-5|TRBD2|many
CASSERSRAGRGETQYF
TGTGCCAGCAGTGAAAGGAGTAGGGCAGGGAGGGGAGAGACCCAGTACTTC
>TRBV6-5|TRBJ2-3|TRBD2|many
CASSYRTPGGGTDTQYF
TGTGCCAGCAGTTACCGGACCCCGGGAGGGGGCACAGATACGCAGTATTTT
>TRBV7-9|TRBJ2-5|TRBD1|many
CASSLGDREETQYF
TGTGCCAGCAGCTTAGGGGACAGGGAAGAGACCCAGTACTTC
>TRBV6-7|TRBJ1-1|NA|NA
CASTGGRSNTEAFF
TGTGCCAGCACCGGGGGGCGGTCGAACACTGAAGCTTTCTTT
>TRBV20-1|TRBJ2-7|NA|many
CSAIRRRRNEQYF
TGCAGTGCCATTAGAAGGCGTCGGAACGAGCAGTACTTC
>TRBV27|TRBJ2-7|NA|many
CASSLSPGDYEQYF
TGTGCCAGCAGTTTATCCCCGGGTGACTACGAGCAGTACTTC
>TRBV4-2|TRBJ2-7|TRBD2|many
CASSQRTSGPYEQYF
TGTGCCAGCAGCCAACGGACTAGCGGCCCCTACGAGCAGTACTTC
>TRBV6-5|TRBJ2-3|NA|NA
CASKGRIQDTQYF
TGTGCCAGCAAGGGCCGGATCCAAGATACGCAGTATTTT
>TRBV7-7|TRBJ2-5|NA|many
CASSSLAPETQYF
TGTGCCAGCAGCTCCCTAGCGCCTGAGACCCAGTACTTC
>TRBV11-2|TRBJ2-6|NA|many
CASSLGPQGSGANVLTF
TGTGCCAGCAGCTTAGGCCCGCAGGGATCTGGGGCCAACGTCCTGACTTTC
>TRBV3-1|TRBJ2-5|NA|many
CASSQASGQETQYF
TGTGCCAGCAGCCAGGCCAGCGGCCAAGAGACCCAGTACTTC
>TRBV5-1|TRBJ2-7|TRBD2|many
CASSLQSGSEQYF
TGCGCCAGCAGCTTGCAAAGCGGGAGCGAGCAGTACTTC
>TRBV20-1|TRBJ2-5|NA|many
CSASQTVQETQYF
TGCAGTGCCAGCCAAACAGTCCAAGAGACCCAGTACTTC
>TRBV25-1|TRBJ1-2|NA|many
CASSEGMGGRGYTF
TGTGCCAGCAGTGAGGGTATGGGGGGCCGAGGCTACACCTTC
>TRBV6-5|TRBJ2-3|TRBD2|many
CASSLTSGSTDTQYF
TGTGCCAGCAGTTTAACTAGCGGTAGCACAGATACGCAGTATTTT
>TRBV12-3/TRBV12-4|TRBJ1-1|NA|many
CASSLSGASTEAFF
TGTGCCAGCAGTCTCTCAGGGGCTAGCACTGAAGCTTTCTTT
>TRBV20-1|TRBJ2-7|NA|many
CSARIVQGGYEQYF
TGCAGTGCTAGAATAGTCCAGGGTGGCTACGAGCAGTACTTC
>TRBV27|TRBJ2-7|TRBD2|many
CASRGLAGSYEQYF
TGTGCCAGCAGGGGACTAGCGGGATCCTACGAGCAGTACTTC